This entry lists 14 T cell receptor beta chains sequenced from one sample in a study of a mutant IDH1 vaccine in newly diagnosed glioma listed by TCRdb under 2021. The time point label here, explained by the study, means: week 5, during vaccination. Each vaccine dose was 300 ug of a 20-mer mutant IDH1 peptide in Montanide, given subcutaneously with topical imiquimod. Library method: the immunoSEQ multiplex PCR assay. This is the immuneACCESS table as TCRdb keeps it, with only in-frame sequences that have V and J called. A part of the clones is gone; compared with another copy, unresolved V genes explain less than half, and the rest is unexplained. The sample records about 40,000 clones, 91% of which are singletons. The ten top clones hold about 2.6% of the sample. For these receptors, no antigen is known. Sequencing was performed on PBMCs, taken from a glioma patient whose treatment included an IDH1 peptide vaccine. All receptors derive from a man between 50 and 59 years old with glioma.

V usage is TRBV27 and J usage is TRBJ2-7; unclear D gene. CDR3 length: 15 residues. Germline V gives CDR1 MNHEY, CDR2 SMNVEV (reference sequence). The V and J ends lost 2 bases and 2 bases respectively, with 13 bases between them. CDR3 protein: CASSLLQRFAYEQYF. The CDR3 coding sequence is TGTGCCAGCAGTTTACTACAGCGATTTGCCTACGAGCAGTACTTC.

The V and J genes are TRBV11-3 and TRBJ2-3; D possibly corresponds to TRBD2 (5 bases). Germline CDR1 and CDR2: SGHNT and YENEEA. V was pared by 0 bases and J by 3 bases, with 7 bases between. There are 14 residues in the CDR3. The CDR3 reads CASSLERGTDTQYF. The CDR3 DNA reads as TGTGCCAGCAGCTTAGAGCGAGGGACAGATACGCAGTATTTT. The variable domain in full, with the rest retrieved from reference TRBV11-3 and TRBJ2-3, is EAGVVQSPRYKIIEKKQPVAFWCNPISGHNTLYWYLQNLGQGPELLIRYENEEAVDDSQLPKDRFSAERLKGVDSTLKIQPAELGDSAVYLCASSLERGTDTQYFGPGTRLTVL.

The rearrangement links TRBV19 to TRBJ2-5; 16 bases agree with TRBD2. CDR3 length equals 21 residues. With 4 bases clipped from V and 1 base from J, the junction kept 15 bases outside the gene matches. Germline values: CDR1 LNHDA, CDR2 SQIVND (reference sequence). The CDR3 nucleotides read TGTGCCAGTAGTAGATCGGGACTAGCGGGGGGGATACTTACTCCCCAAGAGACCCAGTACTTC. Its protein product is CASSRSGLAGGILTPQETQYF.

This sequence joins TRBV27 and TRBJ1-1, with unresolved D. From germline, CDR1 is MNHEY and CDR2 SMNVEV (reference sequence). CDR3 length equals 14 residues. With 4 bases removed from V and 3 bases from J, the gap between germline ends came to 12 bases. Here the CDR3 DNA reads TGTGCCAGCAGTTCCTCCGGAGGTTACACTGAAGCTTTCTTT. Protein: CASSSSGGYTEAFF.

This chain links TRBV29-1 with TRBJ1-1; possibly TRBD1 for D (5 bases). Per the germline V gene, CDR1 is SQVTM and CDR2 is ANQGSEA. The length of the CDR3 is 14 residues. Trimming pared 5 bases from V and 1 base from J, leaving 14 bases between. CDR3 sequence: CSVQGRLTNTEAFF. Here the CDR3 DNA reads TGCAGCGTTCAGGGCAGGTTGACGAACACTGAAGCTTTCTTT.

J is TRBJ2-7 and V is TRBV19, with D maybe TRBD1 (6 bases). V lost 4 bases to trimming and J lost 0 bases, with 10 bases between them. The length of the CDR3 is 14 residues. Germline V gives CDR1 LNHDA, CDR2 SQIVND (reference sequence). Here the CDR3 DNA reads TGTGCCAGTAGTAGCCGGGACACCTCCTACGAGCAGTACTTC. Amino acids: CASSSRDTSYEQYF.

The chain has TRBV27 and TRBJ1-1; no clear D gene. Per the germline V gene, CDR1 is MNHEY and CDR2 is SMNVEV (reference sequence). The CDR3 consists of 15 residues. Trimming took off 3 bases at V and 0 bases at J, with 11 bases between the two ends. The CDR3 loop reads CASSFFPTLNTEAFF. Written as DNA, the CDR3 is TGTGCCAGCAGTTTTTTTCCTACGCTGAACACTGAAGCTTTCTTT.

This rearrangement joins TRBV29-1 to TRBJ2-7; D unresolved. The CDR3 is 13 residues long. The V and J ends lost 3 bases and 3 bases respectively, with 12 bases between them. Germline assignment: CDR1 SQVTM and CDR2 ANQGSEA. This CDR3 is CSVEELGNYEQYF. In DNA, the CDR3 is TGCAGCGTTGAGGAGCTAGGGAACTACGAGCAGTACTTC.

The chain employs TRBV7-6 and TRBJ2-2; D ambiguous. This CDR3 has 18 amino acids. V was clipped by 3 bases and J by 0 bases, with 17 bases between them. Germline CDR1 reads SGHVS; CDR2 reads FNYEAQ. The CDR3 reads CASSFGAGMISNTGELFF. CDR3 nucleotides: TGTGCCAGCAGCTTTGGCGCAGGCATGATTTCGAACACCGGGGAGCTGTTTTTT.

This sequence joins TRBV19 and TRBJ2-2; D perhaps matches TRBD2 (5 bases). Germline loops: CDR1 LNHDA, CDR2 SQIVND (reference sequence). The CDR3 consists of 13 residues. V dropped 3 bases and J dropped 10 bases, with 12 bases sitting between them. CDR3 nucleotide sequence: TGTGCCAGTAGTATTTTCTCGGGGAAGGAGCTGTTTTTT. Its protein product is CASSIFSGKELFF.

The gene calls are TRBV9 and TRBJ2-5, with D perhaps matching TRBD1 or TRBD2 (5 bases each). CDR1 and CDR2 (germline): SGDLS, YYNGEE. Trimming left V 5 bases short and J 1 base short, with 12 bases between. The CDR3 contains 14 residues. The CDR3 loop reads CASSLSGGQETQYF. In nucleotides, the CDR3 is TGTGCCAGCAGTCTATCTGGGGGCCAAGAGACCCAGTACTTC.

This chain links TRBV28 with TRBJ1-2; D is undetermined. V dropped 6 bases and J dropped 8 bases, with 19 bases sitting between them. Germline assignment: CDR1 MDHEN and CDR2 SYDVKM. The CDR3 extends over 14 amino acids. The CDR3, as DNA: TGTGCCAGCAGCCTCCTCGGGGTTGGGATGGGCTACACCTTC. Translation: CASSLLGVGMGYTF.

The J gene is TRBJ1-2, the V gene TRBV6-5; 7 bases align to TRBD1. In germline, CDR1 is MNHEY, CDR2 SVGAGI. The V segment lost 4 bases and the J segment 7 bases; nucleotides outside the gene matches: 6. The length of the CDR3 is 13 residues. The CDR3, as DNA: TGTGCCAGCAGTTTCGACAGGGCTTTTGGCTACACCTTC. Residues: CASSFDRAFGYTF.

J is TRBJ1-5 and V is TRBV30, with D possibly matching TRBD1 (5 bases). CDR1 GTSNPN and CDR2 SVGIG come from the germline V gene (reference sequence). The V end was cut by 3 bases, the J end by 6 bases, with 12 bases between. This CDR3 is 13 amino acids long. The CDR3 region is CAWRGLGGQPQHF. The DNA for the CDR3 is TGTGCCTGGAGGGGGCTTGGCGGTCAGCCCCAGCATTTT.